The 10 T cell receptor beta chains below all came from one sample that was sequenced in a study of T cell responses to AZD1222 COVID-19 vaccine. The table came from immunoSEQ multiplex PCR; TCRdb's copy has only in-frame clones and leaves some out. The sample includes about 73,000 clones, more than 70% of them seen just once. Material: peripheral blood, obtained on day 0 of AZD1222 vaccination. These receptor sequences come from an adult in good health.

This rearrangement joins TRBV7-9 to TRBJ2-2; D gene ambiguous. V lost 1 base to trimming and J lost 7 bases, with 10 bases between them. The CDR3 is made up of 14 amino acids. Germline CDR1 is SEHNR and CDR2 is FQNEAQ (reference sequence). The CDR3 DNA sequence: TGTGCCAGCAGCTTAGGAGCCGCCCACGGGGAGCTGTTTTTT. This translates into CASSLGAAHGELFF.

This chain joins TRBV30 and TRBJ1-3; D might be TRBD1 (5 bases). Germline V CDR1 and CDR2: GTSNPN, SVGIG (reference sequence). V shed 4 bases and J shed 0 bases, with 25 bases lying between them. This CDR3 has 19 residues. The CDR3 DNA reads TGTGCCTGGAATCCAGGGTTTGTTGGGGATGTCTCCTCTGGAAACACCATATATTTT. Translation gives CAWNPGFVGDVSSGNTIYF.

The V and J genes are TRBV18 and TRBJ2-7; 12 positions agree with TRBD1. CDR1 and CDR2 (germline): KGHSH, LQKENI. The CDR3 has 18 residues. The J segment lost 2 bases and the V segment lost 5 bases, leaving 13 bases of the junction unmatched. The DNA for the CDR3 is TGTGCCAGCTCAAGACCGGGACAGGGGGCCTACGGGGCCTACGAGCAGTACTTC. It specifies CASSRPGQGAYGAYEQYF.

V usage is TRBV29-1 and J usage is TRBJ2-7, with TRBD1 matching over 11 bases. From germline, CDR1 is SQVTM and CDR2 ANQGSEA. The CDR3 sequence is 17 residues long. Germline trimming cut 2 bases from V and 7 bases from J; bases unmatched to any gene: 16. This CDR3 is CSVETFLRDRGTWEQYF. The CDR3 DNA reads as TGCAGCGTTGAAACATTCCTGCGGGACAGGGGGACGTGGGAGCAGTACTTC.

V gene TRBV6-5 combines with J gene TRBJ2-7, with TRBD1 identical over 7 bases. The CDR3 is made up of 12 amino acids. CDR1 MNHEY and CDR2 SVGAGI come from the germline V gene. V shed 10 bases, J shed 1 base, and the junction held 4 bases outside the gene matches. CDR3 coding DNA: TGTGCCACCAGACAGGGTTCCTACGAGCAGTACTTC. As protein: CATRQGSYEQYF.

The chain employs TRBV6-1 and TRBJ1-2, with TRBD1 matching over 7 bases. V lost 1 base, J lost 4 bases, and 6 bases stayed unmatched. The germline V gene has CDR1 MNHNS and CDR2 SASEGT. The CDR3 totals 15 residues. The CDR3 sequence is CASSEEVGQLYGYTF. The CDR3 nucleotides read TGTGCCAGCAGTGAAGAGGTGGGACAGCTCTATGGCTACACCTTC.

CDR3 coding DNA: TGCGCCAGCAGCTTGCTTACTACCACGGGACAGGGTACGAGGGAGCAGTACTTC. Amino acids: CASSLLTTTGQGTREQYF. The genes are TRBV5-1 and TRBJ2-7, with TRBD1 matching 9 bases. Trimming removed 1 base from V and 7 bases from J; junction bases left unmatched: 18. This CDR3 has 18 amino acids. Germline values: CDR1 SGHRS, CDR2 YFSETQ.

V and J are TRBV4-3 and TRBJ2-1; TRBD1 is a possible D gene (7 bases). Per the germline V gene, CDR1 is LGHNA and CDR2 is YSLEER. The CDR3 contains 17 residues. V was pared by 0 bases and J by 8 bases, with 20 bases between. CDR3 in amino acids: CASSQEGPSRGVDEQFF. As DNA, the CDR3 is TGCGCCAGCAGCCAAGAAGGTCCTAGCAGGGGGGTTGATGAGCAGTTCTTC.

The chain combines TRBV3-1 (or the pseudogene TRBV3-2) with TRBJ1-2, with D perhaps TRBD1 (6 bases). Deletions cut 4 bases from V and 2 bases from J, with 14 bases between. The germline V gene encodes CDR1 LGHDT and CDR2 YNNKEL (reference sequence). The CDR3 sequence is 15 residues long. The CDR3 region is CASSPQQGTNYGYTF. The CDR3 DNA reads TGTGCCAGCAGCCCCCAACAGGGCACGAACTATGGCTACACCTTC.

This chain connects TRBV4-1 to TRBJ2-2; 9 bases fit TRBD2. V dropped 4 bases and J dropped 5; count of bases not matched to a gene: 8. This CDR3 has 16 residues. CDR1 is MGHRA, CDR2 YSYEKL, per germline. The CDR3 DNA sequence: TGCGCCAGCAGCCCGAGTAGCGGGGGAGGGACCGGGGAGCTGTTTTTT. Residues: CASSPSSGGGTGELFF.